One sample yielded the 8 T cell receptor beta chains listed below, sequenced in a study of blood T cells in healthy people across ages. A second PCR of about 7 to 12 cycles used a sample-barcoded 5' primer and a J-beta primer mix. TCRdb fed the 5' RACE reads into MiXCR, producing one record per CDR3 protein. The sample has 650,000 to 1,000,000 distinct CDR3 sequences, roughly 35% seen once. What was sequenced was blood. The receptors originated from a man younger than 35 in good health.

The sample holds many counts of this clonotype. The chain recombines TRBV4-3 with TRBJ2-3; tentatively, D is TRBD2 (5 bases). The CDR3 covers 13 residues. Germline V gene sequence: CDR1 LGHNA, CDR2 YSLEER. V was cut by 8 bases and J by 6 bases, with 15 bases left in between. The CDR3 bases are TGCGCCAGCGCGCCAAGCCGGAGGGATACGCAGTATTTT. Translated: CASAPSRRDTQYF.

The J gene is TRBJ2-1, the V gene TRBV24-1; weak D call: TRBD1 (6 bases). The J call may be incorrect, as the DNA end agrees better with TRBJ2-7. There are 16 residues in the CDR3. Germline CDR1 is KGHDR and CDR2 is SFDVKD. The CDR3 loop is CATSDSGVGSYNEQYF. The CDR3 DNA reads as TGTGCCACCAGTGATTCAGGGGTCGGGTCCTACAATGAGCAGTACTTC.

This clonotype was seen only a few times. V and J are TRBV9 and TRBJ2-4; D possibly corresponds to TRBD2 (5 bases). Between the trimmed V and J ends, which lost 4 bases and 6 bases, there was a span of 14 bases. CDR1 and CDR2 (germline): SGDLS, YYNGEE. This CDR3 contains 14 residues. CDR3 region: CASSPPSGLNIQYF. CDR3 nucleotide sequence: TGTGCCAGCAGCCCCCCCAGCGGATTAAACATTCAGTACTTC.

This clonotype showed up many times. The chain joins TRBV20-1 to TRBJ2-5, with D unclear. The CDR3 length is 12 residues. The V end was cut by 2 bases, the J end by 4 bases, with 8 bases between. From germline, CDR1 is DFQATT and CDR2 SNEGSKA (reference sequence). DNA for the CDR3: TGCAGTGCTAGACAGACCCGAGAGACCCAGTACTTC. Translation: CSARQTRETQYF.

This chain connects TRBV6-5 to TRBJ2-5, with 12 bases that match TRBD2. TRBJ2-7 matches the DNA end more closely, so the J call is doubtful. CDR3 size: 15 residues. Per the germline V gene, CDR1 is MNHEY and CDR2 is SVGAGI. CDR3 nucleotide sequence: TGTGCCAGCAGTAACCTGACTAGCGGGGGATACGAGCAGTACTTC. Amino acids: CASSNLTSGGYEQYF.

This clonotype was found many times. The chain is built from TRBV24-1 and TRBJ1-2; D unresolved. Germline CDR1 is KGHDR and CDR2 is SFDVKD. The CDR3 extends over 13 amino acids. Trimming removed 3 bases from V and 6 bases from J, with 10 bases in between. The chain's CDR3 is CATSDTRRDGYTF. Written as DNA, the CDR3 is TGTGCCACCAGTGATACCCGACGGGATGGCTACACCTTC.

The V gene is TRBV2, the J gene TRBJ1-2; no clear D gene. Germline CDR1 and CDR2: SNHLY and FYNNEI. Trimming pared 1 base from V and 8 bases from J, leaving 11 bases between. This CDR3 spans 13 amino acids. CDR3 region: CASSEGYRGGYTF. Here the CDR3 DNA reads TGTGCCAGCAGTGAAGGCTACAGAGGCGGCTACACCTTC.

The J gene is TRBJ1-6, the V gene TRBV4-3, with D hard to call. Germline values: CDR1 LGHNA, CDR2 YSLEER. This CDR3 contains 15 residues. V lost 0 bases and J lost 9, with 12 bases in between. In DNA form, the CDR3 reads TGCGCCAGCAGCCAAGATAGGTTGTACAGTTCACCCCTCCACTTT. Its translation: CASSQDRLYSSPLHF.